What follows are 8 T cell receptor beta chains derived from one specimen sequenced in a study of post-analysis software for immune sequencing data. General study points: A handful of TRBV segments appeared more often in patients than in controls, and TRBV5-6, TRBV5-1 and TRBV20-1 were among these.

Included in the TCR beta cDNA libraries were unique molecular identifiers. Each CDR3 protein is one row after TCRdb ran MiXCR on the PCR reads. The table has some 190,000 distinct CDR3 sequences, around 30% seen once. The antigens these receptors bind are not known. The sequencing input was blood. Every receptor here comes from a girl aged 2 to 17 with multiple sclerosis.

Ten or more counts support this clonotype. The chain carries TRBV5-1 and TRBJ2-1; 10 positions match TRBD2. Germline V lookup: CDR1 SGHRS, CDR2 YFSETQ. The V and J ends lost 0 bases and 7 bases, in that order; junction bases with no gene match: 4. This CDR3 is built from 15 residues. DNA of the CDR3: TGCGCCAGCAGCTTGGGGCTAGCGGGAGTGAATGAGCAGTTCTTC. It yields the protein CASSLGLAGVNEQFF.

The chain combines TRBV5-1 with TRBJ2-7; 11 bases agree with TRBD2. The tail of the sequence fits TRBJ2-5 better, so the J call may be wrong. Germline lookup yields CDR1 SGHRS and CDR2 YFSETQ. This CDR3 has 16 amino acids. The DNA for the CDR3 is TGCGCCAGTAGACTGATGATAGCGGGAGGGGAAGAGACCCAGTACTTC. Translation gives CASRLMIAGGEETQYF.

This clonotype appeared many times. The CDR3 coding sequence is TGTGCCATCAGTGACAGGCGCGGGGAGAACTCCTACGAGCAGTACTTC. Protein: CAISDRRGENSYEQYF. The V call is TRBV10-3, the J call TRBJ2-7; possible D gene TRBD2, 6 bases. Trimming took off 3 bases at V and 0 bases at J, with 15 bases between the two ends. Germline V lookup: CDR1 ENHRY, CDR2 SYGVKD. The CDR3 covers 16 residues.

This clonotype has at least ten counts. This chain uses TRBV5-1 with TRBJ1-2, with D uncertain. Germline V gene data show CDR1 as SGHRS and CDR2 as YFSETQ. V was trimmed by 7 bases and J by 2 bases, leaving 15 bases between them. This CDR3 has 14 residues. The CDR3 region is CASGQTDGNYGYTF. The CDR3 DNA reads TGCGCCAGCGGTCAAACTGACGGAAACTATGGCTACACCTTC.

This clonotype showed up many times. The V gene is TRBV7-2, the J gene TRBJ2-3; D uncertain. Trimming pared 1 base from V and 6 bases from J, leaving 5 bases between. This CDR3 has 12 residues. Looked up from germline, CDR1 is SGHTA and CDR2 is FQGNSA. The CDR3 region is CASSLGRDTQYF. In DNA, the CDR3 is TGTGCCAGCAGCTTAGGCAGGGATACGCAGTATTTT.

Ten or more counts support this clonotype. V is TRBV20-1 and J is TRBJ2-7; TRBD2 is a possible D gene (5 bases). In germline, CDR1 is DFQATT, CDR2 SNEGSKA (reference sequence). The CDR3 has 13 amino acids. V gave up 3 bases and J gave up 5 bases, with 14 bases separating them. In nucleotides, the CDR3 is TGCAGTGCTAGTGGAGGACCCCCCGACGAGCAGTACTTC. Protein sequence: CSASGGPPDEQYF.

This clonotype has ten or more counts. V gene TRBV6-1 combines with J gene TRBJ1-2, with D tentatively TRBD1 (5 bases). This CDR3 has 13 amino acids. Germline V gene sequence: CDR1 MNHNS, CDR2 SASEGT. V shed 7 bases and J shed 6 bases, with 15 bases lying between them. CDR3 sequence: CASMLWDVDGYTF. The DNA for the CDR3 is TGTGCCAGCATGCTGTGGGACGTCGATGGCTACACCTTC.

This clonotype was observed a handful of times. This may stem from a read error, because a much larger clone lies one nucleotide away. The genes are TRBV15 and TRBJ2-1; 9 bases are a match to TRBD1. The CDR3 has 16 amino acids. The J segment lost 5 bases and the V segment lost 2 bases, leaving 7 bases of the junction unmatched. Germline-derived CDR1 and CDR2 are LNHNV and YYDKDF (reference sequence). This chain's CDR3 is CATSRTGGPPDNEQFF. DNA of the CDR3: TGTGCCACCAGCAGAACAGGGGGCCCTCCCGACAATGAGCAGTTCTTC.